The rows below give T cell receptor beta chains drawn from one sample of a study of cytomegalovirus exposure and HLA in healthy donors. The data were produced by immunoSEQ multiplex PCR, yet TCRdb's version contains in-frame clones alone and is incomplete. The sample holds about 200,000 clones, over 60% seen once. Material: PBMCs. The receptors originated from a man aged 18 to 30 in good health and CMV-seronegative. Both conserved end residues are part of each CDR3. Fields, in order: clone size, D gene, V gene, J gene, CDR3 protein, CDR3 DNA. A D gene is named only where the DNA matches it firmly. Clone size appears in some rows only: once, few, many, or a class for an expanded clone.

NA	TRBD1	TRBV6-5	TRBJ1-4	CASSYSRTGINEKLFF	TGTGCCAGCAGTTACTCGAGGACAGGGATTAATGAAAAACTGTTTTTT
NA	TRBD2	TRBV6-1	TRBJ2-2	CASNSGLGETGELFF	TGTGCCAGCAATTCGGGACTAGGGGAAACCGGGGAGCTGTTTTTT
NA	NA	TRBV5-4	TRBJ1-1	CASSSPSGATRGTEAFF	TGTGCCAGCAGCAGCCCTTCAGGGGCCACGCGGGGGACTGAAGCTTTCTTT
few	TRBD2	TRBV2	TRBJ2-5	CASSPPLAGLETQYF	TGTGCCAGCAGTCCTCCTCTAGCGGGGTTAGAGACCCAGTACTTC
once	NA	TRBV19	TRBJ1-1	CASSIGGVPLNTEAFF	TGTGCCAGTAGTATTGGCGGGGTCCCCCTGAACACTGAAGCTTTCTTT
NA	TRBD1	TRBV5-1	TRBJ1-6	CASSGQGQGSGNSPLHF	TGCGCCAGCAGCGGCCAGGGACAGGGGTCGGGTAATTCACCCCTCCACTTT
NA	TRBD1	TRBV4-2	TRBJ2-1	CASSPGTVSRNEQFF	TGTGCCAGCAGCCCTGGGACAGTGAGCAGAAATGAGCAGTTCTTC
few	NA	TRBV30	TRBJ1-2	CAWSVSVNYGYTF	TGTGCCTGGAGTGTATCCGTAAACTATGGCTACACCTTC
NA	NA	TRBV28	TRBJ1-5	CASSLSEGLGSINQPQHF	TGTGCCAGCAGTTTATCGGAGGGTCTAGGGTCTATCAATCAGCCCCAGCATTTT
NA	NA	TRBV30	TRBJ1-2	CAWTPGYDYGYTF	TGTGCCTGGACCCCCGGGTACGACTATGGCTACACCTTC
NA	TRBD2	TRBV11-2	TRBJ2-7	CASSGTSGGPEDGEQYF	TGTGCCAGCAGCGGGACTAGCGGGGGGCCCGAGGATGGCGAGCAGTACTTC
NA	TRBD2	TRBV6-5	TRBJ2-3	CASSWTSGSTDTQYF	TGTGCCAGCAGTTGGACTAGCGGGAGCACAGATACGCAGTATTTT
few	TRBD2	TRBV7-3	TRBJ2-7	CASSLVAGGSYEQYF	TGTGCCAGCAGCCTTGTAGCGGGGGGCTCCTACGAGCAGTACTTC
NA	NA	TRBV6-5	TRBJ1-6	CASSYRGNSPLHF	TGTGCCAGCAGTTACAGGGGAAATTCACCCCTCCACTTT
NA	TRBD1	TRBV27	TRBJ2-7	CASSFFSDRGYEQYF	TGTGCCAGCAGTTTTTTTAGTGACAGGGGCTACGAGCAGTACTTC
once	TRBD2	TRBV7-2	TRBJ2-3	CASSTSGSMTDTQYF	TGTGCCAGCAGCACCAGCGGGAGTATGACAGATACGCAGTATTTT
few	TRBD1	TRBV27	TRBJ1-4	CASKSTGGNEKLFF	TGTGCCAGCAAAAGCACAGGGGGTAATGAAAAACTGTTTTTT
NA	NA	TRBV15	TRBJ2-1	CATSTSRGEQFF	TGTGCCACCAGCACAAGCAGGGGTGAGCAGTTCTTC
NA	TRBD1	TRBV27	TRBJ1-2	CASSRTGGGYGYTF	TGTGCCAGCAGTCGCACAGGGGGAGGCTATGGCTACACCTTC
NA	TRBD2	TRBV30	TRBJ2-1	CAWRTSGSYNEQFF	TGTGCCTGGAGGACTAGCGGCTCCTACAATGAGCAGTTCTTC
once	TRBD2	TRBV7-6	TRBJ2-5	CASRGGVETQYF	TGTGCCAGCAGGGGGGGGGTGGAGACCCAGTACTTC
NA	NA	TRBV7-2	TRBJ1-1	CASSLVSNRGTEAFF	TGTGCCAGCAGCTTAGTCTCGAATCGGGGGACTGAAGCTTTCTTT
NA	TRBD2	TRBV4-3	TRBJ2-5	CASSQDNPGGTETQYF	TGCGCCAGCAGCCAAGATAATCCGGGGGGGACAGAGACCCAGTACTTC
NA	TRBD2	TRBV7-6	TRBJ2-1	CASSGTSTDEQFF	TGTGCCAGCAGCGGGACTAGTACAGATGAGCAGTTCTTC
once	TRBD1	TRBV5-1	TRBJ2-2	CASRGGTGAGELFF	TGCGCCAGCAGAGGCGGGACAGGGGCCGGGGAGCTGTTCTTT
NA	TRBD1	TRBV7-3	TRBJ2-7	CASSSSQGAYEQYF	TGTGCCAGCAGCTCCTCACAGGGGGCCTACGAGCAGTACTTC
NA	TRBD1	TRBV5-1	TRBJ1-5	CASSLGTGSGQPQHF	TGCGCCAGCAGCTTGGGGACAGGGAGTGGACAGCCCCAGCATTTT
NA	NA	TRBV19	TRBJ2-7	CASSIISDTSYEQYF	TGTGCCAGTAGTATAATCTCGGACACCTCCTACGAGCAGTACTTC
NA	NA	TRBV30	TRBJ2-5	CAWRSSSGETQYF	TGTGCCTGGCGGTCATCCTCGGGAGAGACCCAGTACTTC
NA	TRBD1	TRBV5-8	TRBJ1-5	CASSVGGGQPQHF	TGTGCCAGCAGCGTAGGGGGCGGCCAGCCCCAGCATTTT
NA	NA	TRBV28	TRBJ2-6	CASSLSVRESSGANVLTF	TGTGCCAGCAGTTTATCCGTCCGGGAGAGCTCTGGGGCCAACGTCCTGACTTTC
NA	TRBD1	TRBV5-1	TRBJ2-3	CASSSTGPDTQYF	TGCGCCAGCAGCTCGACAGGGCCAGATACGCAGTATTTT
NA	NA	TRBV28	TRBJ1-5	CASSLLGGVRQPQHF	TGTGCCAGCAGTTTGCTGGGGGGAGTCAGGCAGCCCCAGCATTTT
NA	TRBD2	TRBV7-2	TRBJ2-1	CASSLPGLAGVNEQFF	TGTGCCAGCAGCTTACCGGGACTAGCGGGAGTGAATGAGCAGTTCTTC
few	TRBD2	TRBV6-6	TRBJ2-7	CASIKLAGDQEQYF	TGTGCCAGCATCAAACTAGCGGGAGATCAAGAGCAGTACTTC
NA	NA	TRBV23-1	TRBJ1-3	CASSQPGTGNTIYF	TGCGCCAGCAGTCAACCAGGGACTGGAAACACCATATATTTT
NA	NA	TRBV5-8	TRBJ1-1	CASSRTGMNTEAFF	TGTGCCAGCAGCCGAACAGGTATGAACACTGAAGCTTTCTTT
NA	NA	TRBV28	TRBJ1-1	CASIKTGNTEAFF	TGTGCCAGCATAAAAACAGGGAACACTGAAGCTTTCTTT
NA	TRBD1	TRBV28	TRBJ1-5	CASSSTGRYSNQPQHF	TGTGCCAGCAGTTCGACAGGGAGATATAGCAATCAGCCCCAGCATTTT
few	TRBD1	TRBV5-6	TRBJ2-7	CASSFLGQTYEQYF	TGTGCCAGCAGCTTTCTGGGACAGACCTACGAGCAGTACTTC
NA	TRBD2	TRBV6-1	TRBJ2-7	CASNLAGEGEQYF	TGTGCCAGCAACCTGGCGGGAGAGGGCGAGCAGTACTTC
NA	NA	TRBV5-1	TRBJ1-4	CASSSFSGVQEKLFF	TGCGCCAGCAGCTCTTTTTCAGGGGTGCAGGAAAAACTGTTTTTT
NA	NA	TRBV9	TRBJ1-1	CASSVGYRVGNTEAFF	TGTGCCAGCAGCGTAGGCTACAGGGTTGGGAACACTGAAGCTTTCTTT
NA	TRBD2	TRBV5-1	TRBJ2-7	CASSLEASGRLWYF	TGCGCCAGCAGCTTGGAGGCTAGCGGGAGACTGTGGTACTTC
NA	NA	TRBV2	TRBJ1-2	CASPNGDNNYGYTF	TGTGCCAGCCCGAACGGGGACAATAACTATGGCTACACCTTC